This is a list of T cell receptor beta chains from one sample in a study of human T cells and chemical hapten exposure. TCRdb re-derived calls from the RACE reads in MiXCR, one entry per CDR3 protein. The sample lists 350,000 to 400,000 distinct CDR3 sequences; 5.1% were seen once. The sample here was whole blood, taken in connection with sensitization to the hapten diphenylcyclopropenone (DPC). The receptors were gathered from a woman in her forties or fifties with alopecia areata. Some clones in this sample may be carry-over from other donors' samples. Both conserved end residues are part of each CDR3. D genes are given only for firm matches. Clone size is given for some rows only: seen once, a few or many times, or a class if the clone is expanded.

j_call d_call clone_size v_call cdr3_aa cdr3_nt
TRBJ1-1 . . TRBV29-1 CSVETGGTEAFF TGCAGCGTTGAGACCGGGGGCACTGAAGCTTTCTTT
TRBJ2-7 . . TRBV5-1 CASSLEGAGYEQYF TGCGCCAGCAGCTTGGAAGGGGCTGGCTACGAGCAGTACTTC
TRBJ2-6 . . TRBV7-2 CASSLASHSGANVLTF TGTGCCAGCAGCTTAGCTTCCCACTCTGGGGCCAACGTCCTGACTTTC
TRBJ2-5 . many TRBV9 CASSSQPQETQYF TGTGCCAGCAGCTCACAGCCTCAAGAGACCCAGTACTTC
TRBJ1-1 . . TRBV28 CASRLGGMNTEAFF TGTGCCAGCAGGTTGGGGGGGATGAACACTGAAGCTTTCTTT
TRBJ1-2 . few TRBV12-3/TRBV12-4 CASSFRVNGYTF TGTGCCAGCAGTTTCAGGGTAAATGGCTACACCTTC
TRBJ2-1 TRBD2 many TRBV3-1 CASSQGLAGVNEQFF TGTGCCAGCAGCCAAGGACTAGCGGGGGTTAATGAGCAGTTCTTC
TRBJ2-1 TRBD2 . TRBV18 CASSPPSGRFEQFF TGTGCCAGCTCACCTCCTAGCGGGAGATTTGAGCAGTTCTTC
TRBJ2-2 TRBD2 many TRBV3-1 CASSQAGGHTGELFF TGTGCCAGCAGCCAAGCGGGGGGTCACACCGGGGAGCTGTTTTTT
TRBJ2-1 TRBD2 many TRBV27 CASSLYSELAGEQFF TGTGCCAGCAGTTTATATTCCGAGCTAGCGGGTGAGCAGTTCTTC
TRBJ1-1 . . TRBV2 CASGSRGGPEAFF TGTGCCAGCGGGTCCAGGGGAGGGCCTGAAGCTTTCTTT
TRBJ2-5 TRBD2 many TRBV5-1 CASSSTSGGQETQYF TGCGCCAGCAGCTCGACTAGCGGGGGCCAAGAGACCCAGTACTTC
TRBJ2-2 . few TRBV12-3/TRBV12-4 CASSATVELFF TGTGCCAGCAGTGCTACCGTGGAGCTGTTTTTT
TRBJ1-4 . few TRBV12-5 CASARANEKLFF TGTGCTAGTGCCCGGGCTAATGAAAAACTGTTTTTT
TRBJ1-2 . . TRBV12-5 CASGPAGAHGYTF TGTGCTAGTGGTCCGGCGGGGGCGCATGGCTACACCTTC
TRBJ2-7 . . TRBV5-6 CASSPQITGEQYF TGTGCCAGCAGCCCACAGATTACGGGGGAGCAGTACTTC
TRBJ2-5 . many TRBV10-3 CAISEPEETQYF TGTGCCATCAGTGAGCCCGAGGAGACCCAGTACTTC
TRBJ2-2 TRBD2 many TRBV27 CASSLRGRANGELFF TGTGCCAGCAGTTTAAGAGGGAGGGCAAACGGGGAGCTGTTTTTT
TRBJ1-1 . . TRBV6-5 CASSQIGGDTEAFF TGTGCCAGCAGTCAGATAGGGGGGGACACTGAAGCTTTCTTT
TRBJ2-7 . . TRBV4-1 CASSHPGGRLSYEQYF TGCGCCAGCAGCCACCCCGGGGGACGCCTCTCCTACGAGCAGTACTTC
TRBJ2-7 TRBD2 many TRBV18 CASSPGGTSSQYF TGTGCCAGCTCACCAGGAGGGACTAGCTCGCAGTACTTC
TRBJ1-1 TRBD1 many TRBV5-1 CASSPQTGVNEAFF TGCGCCAGCAGCCCTCAGACAGGGGTGAATGAAGCTTTCTTT
TRBJ2-1 TRBD1 many TRBV2 CASSTLDRVKVF TGTGCCAGCAGTACTCTGGACAGGGTTAAGGTCTTC
TRBJ1-1 . many TRBV4-1 CASSQEQFLVQGRNTEAFF TGCGCCAGCAGCCAAGAACAGTTTTTGGTGCAGGGGCGTAACACTGAAGCTTTCTTT
TRBJ1-1 . . TRBV6-5 CASSLSGVPEAFF TGTGCCAGCAGTCTCTCCGGGGTCCCTGAAGCTTTCTTT
TRBJ1-1 TRBD1 many TRBV10-3 CAISTGEEGTEAFF TGTGCCATCAGTACAGGGGAGGAGGGCACTGAAGCTTTCTTT
TRBJ2-7 . . TRBV6-2/TRBV6-3 CASSTRGGEQYF TGTGCCAGCAGTACCAGAGGGGGCGAGCAGTACTTC
TRBJ1-2 TRBD1 few TRBV3-1 CASSHRDRFPYGYTF TGTGCCAGCAGCCACCGGGACAGGTTCCCCTATGGCTACACCTTC
TRBJ2-7 . many TRBV9 CASSVGAGYEQYF TGTGCCAGCAGTGTCGGCGCAGGGTACGAGCAGTACTTC
TRBJ2-5 . many TRBV4-3 CASSPDLAGETQYF TGCGCCAGCAGCCCCGACCTGGCTGGAGAGACCCAGTACTTC
TRBJ2-3 . many TRBV7-8 CASSLSRWRLDTDTQYF TGTGCCAGCAGCTTAAGCCGTTGGCGGTTGGATACAGATACGCAGTATTTT
TRBJ2-3 . many TRBV28 CASSSRIASTDTQYF TGTGCCAGCAGTTCCAGAATAGCTTCCACAGATACGCAGTATTTT
TRBJ1-2 . many TRBV7-9 CASSEGYTF TGTGCCAGCAGCGAGGGCTACACCTTC
TRBJ2-3 . many TRBV14 CASSQEWARTDTQYF TGTGCCAGCAGCCAAGAATGGGCCCGGACAGATACGCAGTATTTT
TRBJ2-3 TRBD1 . TRBV5-1 CASRPLPSGTGTDTQYF TGCGCCAGCAGACCCTTACCCTCCGGGACAGGGACAGATACGCAGTATTTT
TRBJ2-6 . . TRBV18 CASSPNSAGANVLTF TGTGCCAGCTCACCTAACAGTGCTGGGGCCAACGTCCTGACTTTC
TRBJ2-3 TRBD2 many TRBV12-3/TRBV12-4 CASSLPSGSTDTQYF TGTGCCAGCAGTTTACCTAGCGGGAGCACAGATACGCAGTATTTT
TRBJ2-5 . few TRBV10-3 CAISESTKLETQYF TGTGCCATCAGTGAGTCGACAAAACTAGAGACCCAGTACTTC
TRBJ2-6 . many TRBV12-3/TRBV12-4 CASSTGANVLTF TGTGCCAGCAGCACTGGGGCCAACGTCCTGACTTTC
TRBJ2-2 . . TRBV24-1 CATSPVTGENTGELFF TGTGCCACCAGCCCTGTGACTGGGGAGAACACCGGGGAGCTGTTTTTT
TRBJ2-7 . many TRBV20-1 CSALRDSYEQYF TGCAGTGCTCTCAGGGATAGCTACGAGCAGTACTTC
TRBJ1-1 TRBD1 many TRBV27 CASSFLSTGGGKTEAFF TGTGCCAGCAGTTTCCTCTCCACAGGGGGCGGAAAGACTGAAGCTTTCTTT
TRBJ2-1 TRBD2 many TRBV11-2 CASSRTSGSYNEQFF TGTGCCAGCAGCCGGACTAGCGGCTCCTACAATGAGCAGTTCTTC
TRBJ2-7 TRBD2 . TRBV10-3 CAISEGIAGPFYEQYF TGTGCCATCAGTGAGGGAATAGCGGGGCCCTTCTACGAGCAGTACTTC
TRBJ1-2 . . TRBV4-1 CASSQIQGTYGYTF TGCGCCAGCAGCCAAATTCAGGGGACCTATGGCTACACCTTC
TRBJ2-1 TRBD1 many TRBV7-9 CASRTGVGNEQFF TGTGCCAGCAGGACAGGGGTAGGCAATGAGCAGTTCTTC
TRBJ1-2 . few TRBV27 CASKRDGRGYGYTF TGTGCCAGCAAAAGGGACGGAAGAGGGTATGGCTACACCTTC
TRBJ2-2 TRBD2 . TRBV4-2 CASSQNAASSGRAIGELFF TGTGCCAGCAGCCAAAACGCCGCCTCTAGCGGGAGGGCCATCGGGGAGCTGTTTTTT
TRBJ2-5 . . TRBV10-3 CAISERTGPPYF TGTGCCATCAGTGAGCGAACAGGGCCCCCGTACTTC
TRBJ2-2 . few TRBV2 CASKIGAGELFF TGTGCCAGCAAAATCGGGGCCGGGGAGCTGTTTTTT
TRBJ2-1 TRBD2 . TRBV6-5 CASSRTSGNHNEQFF TGTGCCAGCAGCAGAACTAGCGGGAACCACAATGAGCAGTTCTTC
TRBJ2-3 TRBD2 many TRBV7-9 CASSLAKASGGPDTQYF TGTGCCAGCAGCTTAGCGAAGGCTAGCGGGGGGCCGGATACGCAGTATTTT